Presented here are 3 T cell receptor beta chains from one specimen sequenced in a study of T cells in Graves' hyperthyroidism and ophthalmopathy. Amplification targeted TCR beta CDR3 regions from RNA transcripts. The TCR CDR3 first-round RT-PCR relied on the HTBI primer set. TCRdb redid the calling of the multiplex PCR reads with MiXCR, one entry per CDR3 protein. The profile covers hundreds of thousands of distinct CDR3 sequences, with around 15% appearing a single time and roughly 13% taken by the ten largest. The sample taken for sequencing was blood. These receptors were obtained from a woman aged 40 to 49 with Graves' hyperthyroidism.

This clonotype was detected many times. This chain links TRBV5-1 with TRBJ2-1; D is ambiguous. Trimming pared 0 bases from V and 3 bases from J, leaving 16 bases between. Germline loops: CDR1 SGHRS, CDR2 YFSETQ. The CDR3 spans 17 residues. The CDR3 bases are TGCGCCAGCAGCTTGGCCGTGAGCCAAGTTGACTACAATGAGCAGTTCTTC. Protein product: CASSLAVSQVDYNEQFF.

This clonotype was detected ten times or more. The chain joins TRBV2 to TRBJ1-4, with D possibly matching TRBD1 (5 bases). The CDR3 runs to 12 residues. Trimming cost V 7 bases and J 7 bases, with 10 bases left between them. Germline CDR1 reads SNHLY; CDR2 reads FYNNEI. The CDR3 DNA sequence: TGTGCCAGCACATGGGGGTTTGAAAAACTGTTTTTT. Its translation is CASTWGFEKLFF.

This clonotype was seen more than once but under ten times. The rearrangement links TRBV5-1 to TRBJ1-1, with 7 bases matching TRBD1. The CDR3 is 15 residues long. Germline lookup yields CDR1 SGHRS and CDR2 YFSETQ. V lost 3 bases, J lost 6 bases, and 11 bases stayed unmatched. The CDR3 protein is CASSSNTGDRAEAFF. CDR3 DNA: TGCGCCAGCAGCTCAAACACAGGGGATCGCGCTGAAGCTTTCTTT. Supplemented by reference TRBV5-1 and TRBJ1-1, the full variable domain reads KAGVTQTPRYLIKTRGQQVTLSCSPISGHRSVSWYQQTPGQGLQFLFEYFSETQRNKGNFPGRFSGRQFSNSRSEMNVSTLELGDSALYLCASSSNTGDRAEAFFGQGTRLTVV.